The 32 T cell receptor beta chains listed next were all sequenced from one sample in a study of T cells after yellow fever vaccination. Via MiXCR, TCRdb re-called the 5' RACE reads, giving one row per CDR3 protein. This table holds roughly 520,000 distinct CDR3 sequences, roughly a fifth found once. The sample was PBMCs, taken roughly 23 days after the first yellow fever vaccination. The source is a man between 18 and 35 years old who received the YFV17D yellow fever vaccine.

The J gene is TRBJ2-7, the V gene TRBV7-8; D gene unclear. V gave up 1 base and J gave up 3 bases, with 10 bases separating them. The germline CDR1 and CDR2 sequences are SGHVS and FQNEAQ. This CDR3 contains 14 residues. CDR3 amino acids: CASSLGWAGYEQYF. CDR3 nucleotides: TGTGCCAGCAGCTTAGGATGGGCAGGCTACGAGCAGTACTTC. The full variable domain, in which reference TRBV7-8 and TRBJ2-7 provide the parts outside the CDR3, is GAGVSQSPRYKVAKRGQDVALRCDPISGHVSLFWYQQALGQGPEFLTYFQNEAQLDKSGLPSDRFFAERPEGSVSTLKIQRTQQEDSAVYLCASSLGWAGYEQYFGPGTRLTVT.

CDR3 bases: TGTGCCAGCAGTTTTGACGGCATTTGGGGAGCTTTCTTT. Translating gives CASSFDGIWGAFF. The V call is TRBV28, the J call TRBJ1-1, with D unresolved. V shed 3 bases and J shed 10 bases, with 15 bases lying between them. CDR1 MDHEN and CDR2 SYDVKM come from the germline V gene. This CDR3 region has 13 residues.

The CDR3 DNA is TGTGCCAGCACCATGGACTGGGGCACCGGGGAGCTGTTTTTT. Translated: CASTMDWGTGELFF. The gene calls are TRBV9 and TRBJ2-2; D is perhaps TRBD2 (5 bases). The CDR3 covers 14 residues. V was pared by 6 bases and J by 4 bases, with 13 bases between. Germline-derived CDR1 and CDR2 are SGDLS and YYNGEE.

The rearrangement joins TRBV20-1 to TRBJ1-2; D gene uncertain. The CDR3 extends over 12 amino acids. Germline lookup yields CDR1 DFQATT and CDR2 SNEGSKA (reference sequence). V lost 3 bases and J 8 bases, leaving 13 bases between the germline ends. CDR3 sequence reads: CSASEELKGYTF. In DNA, the CDR3 is TGCAGTGCTAGTGAGGAATTGAAGGGCTACACCTTC.

Here the CDR3 reads CASSSFTSREQYF. DNA of the CDR3: TGTGCCAGCAGTAGTTTCACTTCGCGGGAGCAGTACTTC. V usage is TRBV27 and J usage is TRBJ2-7; no reliable D call. CDR3 length equals 13 residues. V gave up 5 bases and J gave up 7 bases, with 15 bases separating them. CDR1 is MNHEY, CDR2 SMNVEV, per germline (reference sequence).

This clonotype was detected once. The gene calls are TRBV6-2 or TRBV6-3 and TRBJ2-4, with TRBD1 identical over 8 bases. Germline V CDR1 and CDR2: MNHEY, SVGEGT. V shed 6 bases and J 12 bases; nucleotides not matched to a gene: 16. The CDR3 contains 15 residues. Here the CDR3 reads CASRPQGAVSEDQYF. The CDR3 DNA reads as TGTGCCAGCAGGCCGCAGGGGGCAGTGAGTGAGGATCAGTACTTC.

Here the CDR3 DNA reads TGTGCCAGCAGTCCCCCGGGAGGTCGAAGAGATACGCAGTATTTT. It translates to CASSPPGGRRDTQYF. The rearrangement links TRBV12-3 or TRBV12-4 to TRBJ2-3; 7 bases fit TRBD2. The CDR3 has 15 residues. The V segment lost 5 bases and the J segment 5 bases; nucleotides outside the gene matches: 10.

The chain joins TRBV11-2 to TRBJ2-3; 7 bases are a match to TRBD2. Germline CDR1 reads SGHAT; CDR2 reads FQNNGV. With V trimmed by 8 bases and J by 5 bases, 1 base remained unmatched. This CDR3 has 11 amino acids. The CDR3, as DNA: TGTGCCAGCGGCGGGGGAGATACGCAGTATTTT. Amino acids: CASGGGDTQYF.

J is TRBJ1-3 and V is TRBV12-3 or TRBV12-4; 10 bases agree with TRBD1. The V gene end was trimmed by 5 bases and the J gene end by 8 bases; junction bases not matched to a gene: 6. The CDR3 is made up of 14 amino acids. For the CDR3, the DNA is TGTGCCAGCAGTCGACAGGGGGCCGGGTACACCATATATTTT. This encodes CASSRQGAGYTIYF.

This clonotype occurred a few times. This chain links TRBV29-1 with TRBJ2-6, with unresolved D. Trimming removed 5 bases from V and 2 bases from J, with 7 bases in between. Germline assignment: CDR1 SQVTM and CDR2 ANQGSEA. The length of the CDR3 is 13 residues. CDR3 residues: CSVRTAGANVLTF. Here the CDR3 DNA reads TGCAGCGTTCGAACAGCTGGGGCCAACGTCCTGACTTTC.

This clonotype was recorded a few times. This sequence joins TRBV7-2 and TRBJ2-7, with D perhaps assigned TRBD1 or TRBD2 (5 bases each). Per germline, CDR1 SGHTA and CDR2 FQGNSA. This CDR3 contains 14 residues. The V and J ends lost 5 bases and 0 bases respectively, with 11 bases between them. This chain's CDR3 is CASSPGPFSYEQYF. Here the CDR3 DNA reads TGTGCCAGCAGCCCGGGACCCTTCTCCTACGAGCAGTACTTC.

The rearrangement joins TRBV6-2 or TRBV6-3 to TRBJ1-1; D is possibly TRBD1 (5 bases). Germline CDR1 MNHEY, CDR2 SVGEGT. This CDR3 region has 14 residues. V lost 2 bases and J 2 bases, leaving 9 bases between the germline ends. The CDR3 is CASSYGGPNTEAFF. CDR3 DNA: TGTGCCAGCAGTTACGGGGGACCTAACACTGAAGCTTTCTTT.

Comment on this clonotype: The junction departs from the called germline gene at one end, perhaps through a read error. The chain's CDR3 is CSAREVQFSKDTQYF. DNA of the CDR3: TGCAGTGCTAGGGAAGTGCAATTTAGCAAAGATACGCAGTATTTT. The chain couples TRBV20-1 to TRBJ2-3; D is unresolved. This CDR3 has 15 amino acids. CDR1 is DFQATT, CDR2 SNEGSKA, per germline (reference sequence).

This clonotype was counted only a few times. The chain links TRBV7-2 to TRBJ2-5; D tentatively reads TRBD1 or TRBD2 (5 bases each). The CDR3 totals 14 residues. Trimming took off 4 bases at V and 3 bases at J, with 12 bases between the two ends. Germline assignment: CDR1 SGHTA and CDR2 FQGNSA. CDR3 in DNA: TGTGCCAGCAGCTCCTTCGGGACCAAAGAGACCCAGTACTTC. It translates to CASSSFGTKETQYF.

This clonotype was detected only a few times. The chain recombines TRBV6-5 with TRBJ2-7; D is undetermined. Germline V gene lookup returns CDR1 MNHEY and CDR2 SVGAGI. CDR3 length equals 14 residues. The V gene lost 2 bases and the J gene lost 2 bases, with 10 bases spanning the gap. Written as DNA, the CDR3 is TGTGCCAGCAGTTACCGAGCAGCCCCCTACGAGCAGTACGTC. As protein: CASSYRAAPYEQYV.

This clonotype was seen a single time. This chain uses TRBV28 with TRBJ2-3; 13 bases are shared with TRBD2. Germline CDR1 MDHEN, CDR2 SYDVKM. The V and J ends lost 6 bases and 8 bases, in that order; junction bases with no gene match: 8. The length of the CDR3 is 15 residues. The DNA for the CDR3 is TGTGCCAGCAGCCTACTAGCGGGGGGGCCCGGTACGCAGTATTTT. It codes for CASSLLAGGPGTQYF.

The CDR3 reads CASSLAYLRDQQGYTF. The CDR3 DNA sequence: TGTGCCAGCAGCTTAGCCTACCTAAGGGACCAGCAGGGCTACACCTTC. The gene calls are TRBV7-2 and TRBJ1-2; D is possibly TRBD1 (5 bases). This CDR3 has 16 residues. Germline lookup yields CDR1 SGHTA and CDR2 FQGNSA. V was shortened by 0 bases and J by 8 bases, with 19 bases between the two germline ends.

This clonotype was counted ten times or more. V is TRBV4-1 and J is TRBJ2-2, with D perhaps matching TRBD2 (6 bases). The ends were cut back, 11 bases at V and 2 bases at J, with 12 bases in the middle. The CDR3 is 13 amino acids. CDR1 is MGHRA and CDR2 is YSYEKL in the germline V gene. CDR3 in amino acids: CASRGLNTGELFF. The CDR3 DNA is TGCGCCTCACGGGGACTCAACACCGGGGAGCTGTTTTTT.

The chain links TRBV6-4 to TRBJ2-1; 12 bases line up with TRBD2. V lost 5 bases and J lost 8; bases outside the gene matches: 4. Germline V gene lookup returns CDR1 MRHNA and CDR2 SNTAGT. This CDR3 comprises 14 residues. This chain's CDR3 is CASSPSGGADEQFF. The CDR3 DNA reads as TGTGCCAGCAGTCCTAGCGGGGGGGCGGATGAGCAGTTCTTC.

This clonotype has only a few counts. The genes are TRBV11-2 and TRBJ1-1, with D unresolved. V was shortened by 8 bases and J by 1 base, with 14 bases between the two germline ends. The CDR3 extends over 14 amino acids. The germline V gene encodes CDR1 SGHAT and CDR2 FQNNGV. CDR3 loop: CASVSGRRNTEAFF. The CDR3 DNA is TGTGCCAGCGTCTCGGGCAGGAGGAACACTGAAGCTTTCTTT. Together with reference TRBV11-2 and TRBJ1-1, the CDR3 gives the full variable domain: EAGVAQSPRYKIIEKRQSVAFWCNPISGHATLYWYQQILGQGPKLLIQFQNNGVVDDSQLPKDRFSAERLKGVDSTLKIQPAKLEDSAVYLCASVSGRRNTEAFFGQGTRLTVV.

The genes are TRBV20-1 and TRBJ2-7; 9 positions match TRBD2. The CDR3 spans 14 residues. Germline CDR1 reads DFQATT; CDR2 reads SNEGSKA (reference sequence). V gave up 0 bases and J gave up 3 bases; unmatched junction bases: 3. In DNA, the CDR3 is TGCAGTGCTAGAGACCCTAGCGGGAACTACGAGCAGTACTTC. As protein: CSARDPSGNYEQYF.

This chain links TRBV9 with TRBJ2-1; TRBD2 is a possible D gene (5 bases). Germline values: CDR1 SGDLS, CDR2 YYNGEE. Trimming left V 2 bases short and J 2 bases short, with 8 bases between. The CDR3 totals 14 residues. The CDR3 spells CASSVGKTYNEQFF. In DNA form, the CDR3 reads TGTGCCAGCAGCGTCGGGAAAACCTACAATGAGCAGTTCTTC.

The rearrangement joins TRBV7-3 to TRBJ2-3; TRBD1 matches at 8 bases. Germline assignment: CDR1 SGHTA and CDR2 FQGTGA. This CDR3 contains 16 residues. J lost 1 base, V lost 4 bases, and 7 bases had no gene match. The CDR3 DNA reads as TGTGCCAGCAGCTACCGGACAGGGTTGGGCACAGATACGCAGTATTTT. This translates into CASSYRTGLGTDTQYF.

The table lists this clonotype with a few counts. The rearrangement joins TRBV7-9 to TRBJ2-5; perhaps TRBD2 as D (7 bases). CDR3 size: 14 residues. Germline V CDR1 and CDR2: SEHNR, FQNEAQ (reference sequence). CDR3 in amino acids: CAGGPRGGQETQYF. DNA for the CDR3: TGTGCAGGGGGTCCTCGCGGGGGTCAAGAGACCCAGTACTTC.

This chain uses TRBV6-1 with TRBJ2-7; a possible D gene is TRBD1 (6 bases). The CDR3 consists of 14 residues. Germline V gene data show CDR1 as MNHNS and CDR2 as SASEGT. The V gene lost 3 bases and the J gene lost 2 bases, with 11 bases spanning the gap. CDR3 DNA: TGTGCCAGCAGTGATTTGGGACAAACCTACGAGCAGTACGTC. Protein sequence: CASSDLGQTYEQYV.

This clonotype came up many times. The chain links TRBV19 to TRBJ1-1; 7 nucleotides agree with TRBD1. Germline V gives CDR1 LNHDA, CDR2 SQIVND (reference sequence). The trim removed 6 bases at V and 5 bases at J, leaving 18 bases unmatched. The CDR3 covers 17 residues. This CDR3 is CASRNWDSTPVNTEAFF. For the CDR3, the DNA is TGTGCCAGTAGGAACTGGGACAGTACACCGGTAAATACTGAAGCTTTCTTT.

This clonotype has only a few counts. V gene TRBV7-2 combines with J gene TRBJ1-1; D perhaps matches TRBD1 (5 bases). Looked up from germline, CDR1 is SGHTA and CDR2 is FQGNSA. This CDR3 has 16 residues. Trimming pared 2 bases from V and 0 bases from J, leaving 13 bases between. CDR3 in DNA: TGTGCCAGCAGCTTATTTGGTAGGGGAATGAACACTGAAGCTTTCTTT. It yields the protein CASSLFGRGMNTEAFF.

In this sample, this clonotype turned up a few times. The chain couples TRBV12-3 or TRBV12-4 to TRBJ2-2, with D uncertain. Between the trimmed V and J ends, which lost 7 bases and 0 bases, there was a span of 9 bases. The CDR3 consists of 14 residues. CDR3 sequence: CASTDFSNTGELFF. For the CDR3, the DNA is TGTGCCAGCACTGACTTTTCGAACACCGGGGAGCTGTTTTTT.

The rearrangement joins TRBV20-1 to TRBJ2-3, with TRBD1 identical over 8 bases. The germline gives CDR1 DFQATT, CDR2 SNEGSKA (reference sequence). V dropped 6 bases and J dropped 6; count of bases not matched to a gene: 2. The CDR3 spans 11 residues. The DNA of the CDR3 is TGCAGTGCCAGGACAGGGGATACGCAGTATTTT. Its protein is CSARTGDTQYF.

The V and J genes are TRBV5-1 and TRBJ2-3, with a tentative D call TRBD1 (6 bases). CDR1 and CDR2 from the germline V gene are SGHRS and YFSETQ. Trimming cost V 3 bases and J 4 bases, with 18 bases left between them. This CDR3 contains 16 residues. The CDR3 reads CASSSGTGSSSDTQYF. Here the CDR3 DNA reads TGCGCCAGCAGCTCGGGTACAGGGAGTTCATCAGATACGCAGTATTTT.

The chain employs TRBV7-9 and TRBJ2-7, with TRBD1 identical over 8 bases. The germline CDR1 and CDR2 sequences are SEHNR and FQNEAQ (reference sequence). Trimming took 5 bases from V and 7 from J; bases not matched to a gene: 7. The CDR3 totals 13 residues. CDR3: CASSLQGDVEQYF. DNA of the CDR3: TGTGCCAGCAGCCTACAGGGGGACGTAGAGCAGTACTTC.

The V and J genes are TRBV5-1 and TRBJ1-4; 8 nucleotides match TRBD1. This CDR3 spans 14 amino acids. V shed 4 bases and J 9 bases; nucleotides not matched to a gene: 8. CDR1 is SGHRS and CDR2 is YFSETQ in the germline V gene. Here the CDR3 DNA reads TGCGCCAGCAGCATACAGGGGGATGGGAAAAAACTGTTTTTT. This sequence encodes CASSIQGDGKKLFF.